The rows below give T cell receptor beta chains drawn from one sample of a study of cytomegalovirus exposure and HLA in healthy donors. The protocol was immunoSEQ multiplex PCR, while the TCRdb copy is restricted to in-frame clones and leaves out a portion. The profile shows 100,000 to 150,000 clones, roughly 72% of them singletons. The sample was PBMCs. All receptors derive from a male donor in good health and CMV-seronegative. CDR3s include the opening cysteine and the closing phenylalanine or tryptophan. The D gene is left open where the match is weak. Expanded clones are given a class, and other clones once, few, many or no size at all.

TRBV6-5	.	TRBJ1-1	few	TGTGCCAGTTTCCCCGGGTGGGGGGGTACTGAAGCTTTCTTT	CASFPGWGGTEAFF
TRBV18	.	TRBJ1-1	.	TGTGCCAGCTCACCCTCTAGAGGCACTGAAGCTTTCTTT	CASSPSRGTEAFF
TRBV11-2	TRBD2	TRBJ2-7	.	TGTGCCAGCAGCTTAGAGGTGGGAGGGCCCTACGAGCAGTACTTC	CASSLEVGGPYEQYF
TRBV27	.	TRBJ2-7	.	TGTGCCAGCAGTTTACAATCTGATACCTACGAGCAGTACTTC	CASSLQSDTYEQYF
TRBV4-3	.	TRBJ1-5	.	TGCGCCAGCAGCCAATCCGTTTATAGCAATCAGCCCCAGCATTTT	CASSQSVYSNQPQHF
TRBV18	TRBD1	TRBJ1-2	.	TGTGCCAGCGCCTACAGGGGCTCCCTCGGAAACTATGGCTACACCTTC	CASAYRGSLGNYGYTF
TRBV30	TRBD1	TRBJ1-3	.	TGTGCCTCTGACAGGGGAAAGGACACCATATATTTT	CASDRGKDTIYF
TRBV7-8	TRBD1	TRBJ1-5	.	TGTGCCAGCAGCTTAGGAATCTCAGGGGGACCCAAGGTGCCCCAGCATTTT	CASSLGISGGPKVPQHF
TRBV9	TRBD1	TRBJ2-2	.	TGTGCCAGCAGCGTAGTGGGACAGCCTGTCACCGGGGAGCTGTTTTTT	CASSVVGQPVTGELFF
TRBV7-3	TRBD1	TRBJ1-2	.	TGTGCCAGCAGCATAACCGGGACAGGAGGCTATGGCTACACCTTC	CASSITGTGGYGYTF
TRBV28	TRBD1	TRBJ2-5	.	TGTGCCAGCAGTCTCTACAGGGGCGTGGAGACCCAGTACTTC	CASSLYRGVETQYF
TRBV6-5	.	TRBJ2-7	.	TGTGCCAGCAGTACTCCCCCTGGCGAGCAGTACTTC	CASSTPPGEQYF
TRBV19	.	TRBJ1-1	.	TGTGCCAGTAGTATACAGGGGACGAACACTGAAGCTTTCTTT	CASSIQGTNTEAFF
TRBV5-4	.	TRBJ2-7	once	TGTGCCAGCAGCTTACTAGCTGTAGGGGAGCAGTACTTC	CASSLLAVGEQYF
TRBV6-5	.	TRBJ1-1	.	TGTGCCATCGTTGGGGCGCGGGGTACTGAAGCTTTCTTT	CAIVGARGTEAFF
TRBV5-8	.	TRBJ2-7	.	TGTGCCAGCAGCTTGGGTGGCAGCGTCATAACCTACGAGCAGTACTTC	CASSLGGSVITYEQYF
TRBV6-5	TRBD1	TRBJ1-2	.	TGTGCCAGCAGTTACCAGTGGACAGGGTTGCATGGCTACACCTTC	CASSYQWTGLHGYTF
TRBV4-2	.	TRBJ1-1	.	TGTGCCAGCAGCCAAGAAGCGGGGAACACTGAAGCTTTCTTT	CASSQEAGNTEAFF
TRBV7-3	TRBD2	TRBJ2-2	once	TGTGCCAGCAGCTTAAGTGGGGCGGGGGGGATCACCGGGGAGCTGTTTTTT	CASSLSGAGGITGELFF
TRBV6-6	.	TRBJ1-1	.	TGTGCCAGTAGTGTGCAGGGGAACACTGAAGCTTTCTTT	CASSVQGNTEAFF
TRBV25-1	.	TRBJ2-3	.	TGTGCCAGCAGTGAAAGTGGCAGGAGCACAGATACGCAGTATTTT	CASSESGRSTDTQYF
TRBV18	.	TRBJ1-1	.	TGTGCCAGCTCCCCTCGGGATCAGGGGCAGCTGAACACTGAAGCTTTCTTT	CASSPRDQGQLNTEAFF
TRBV7-2	.	TRBJ2-6	.	TGTGCCAGCAGCTTAGTGAGGGCTGGGGCCAACGTCCTGACTTTC	CASSLVRAGANVLTF
TRBV6-5	.	TRBJ2-5	.	TGTGCCAGCAGCCCAAAGTTCAGGGCCGGAGAGACCCAGTACTTC	CASSPKFRAGETQYF
TRBV7-8	.	TRBJ1-1	.	TGTGCCAGCATTCCCGGGTTCCGGGGTGAAGCTTTCTTT	CASIPGFRGEAFF
TRBV6-6	TRBD1	TRBJ2-7	few	TGTGCCAGCAGCATAGGACAGGGGACCTACGAGCAGTACTTC	CASSIGQGTYEQYF
TRBV28	TRBD1	TRBJ2-7	once	TGTGCCAGCAGTGGTAACGGACAGGTTACCTACGAGCAGTACTTC	CASSGNGQVTYEQYF
TRBV28	.	TRBJ1-4	few	TGTGCCAGCAGCTCCCTTAATGAAAAACTGTTTTTT	CASSSLNEKLFF
TRBV9	TRBD1	TRBJ1-1	.	TGTGCCAGCAGCGTAGTGGACAGGGCCACTGAAGCTTTCTTT	CASSVVDRATEAFF